Listed below are T cell receptor beta chains from one sample, sequenced in a study of T cell responses to AZD1222 COVID-19 vaccine. Profiling relied on immunoSEQ multiplex PCR, and the TCRdb table lists in-frame clones only, not all of them. The table shows under 170,000 clones, with more than 90% occurring only once. The starting material was peripheral blood, obtained 28 days after the second AZD1222 dose. The receptor source for this set is an adult who received the AZD1222 COVID-19 vaccine. Both conserved end residues are part of each CDR3. D genes are given only for firm matches. Size tells how often a clone was seen (once, few, many) or the class of an expanded clone, and some rows leave it out.

CDR3aa	CDR3nt	abundance	d_gene	v_gene	j_gene
CASSQANTDTQYF	TGTGCCAGCAGCCAAGCCAACACAGATACGCAGTATTTT	few	-	TRBV14	TRBJ2-3
CASSQRYRGRAEAFF	TGTGCCAGCAGCCAACGATACAGGGGGAGAGCTGAAGCTTTCTTT	-	TRBD1	TRBV14	TRBJ1-1
CASSPPTDYEQFF	TGTGCCAGCAGCCCTCCCACCGACTATGAGCAGTTCTTC	-	-	TRBV9	TRBJ2-1
CASSPSGGTDTQYF	TGTGCCAGCAGCCCCTCGGGGGGCACAGATACGCAGTATTTT	-	-	TRBV9	TRBJ2-3
CASSLSGLRVEQFF	TGTGCCAGCAGTTTAAGCGGTCTTCGGGTTGAGCAGTTCTTC	-	-	TRBV28	TRBJ2-1
CASSLGGRGLNSGNTIYF	TGTGCCAGCAGCTTAGGAGGTCGGGGACTAAACTCTGGAAACACCATATATTTT	-	-	TRBV7-8	TRBJ1-3
CASSPPPGTGDAEQYF	TGTGCCAGCAGCCCGCCGCCCGGGACAGGGGACGCCGAGCAGTACTTC	-	TRBD1	TRBV7-9	TRBJ2-7
CATKLAGEGEQYF	TGTGCCACCAAACTAGCGGGAGAAGGCGAGCAGTACTTC	-	TRBD2	TRBV10-3	TRBJ2-7
CASSLPQRDGAYEQYF	TGTGCCAGCAGTTTACCCCAACGGGACGGAGCCTACGAGCAGTACTTC	-	-	TRBV28	TRBJ2-7
CASSPMTSIAGELFF	TGTGCCAGCAGTCCTATGACTAGCATCGCCGGGGAGCTGTTTTTT	-	TRBD2	TRBV7-7	TRBJ2-2
CASSRHMTSQETQYF	TGTGCCAGCAGCCGACATATGACGAGTCAAGAGACCCAGTACTTC	-	-	TRBV7-9	TRBJ2-5
CASSLGLGTEAFF	TGCGCCAGCAGCTTGGGGCTCGGCACTGAAGCTTTCTTT	once	-	TRBV5-1	TRBJ1-1
CATSPGQGLREQYF	TGTGCCACCAGTCCGGGCCAAGGGTTACGCGAGCAGTACTTC	-	-	TRBV24-1	TRBJ2-7
CASSPGTGGYTF	TGTGCCAGCAGCCCTGGGACAGGTGGCTACACCTTC	-	TRBD1	TRBV11-1	TRBJ1-2
CASSSETGANEKLFF	TGTGCCAGCAGCTCGGAGACGGGGGCTAATGAAAAACTGTTTTTT	-	-	TRBV7-6	TRBJ1-4
CASSFNTDADTQYF	TGTGCCAGCAGTTTTAACACAGATGCAGATACGCAGTATTTT	once	-	TRBV28	TRBJ2-3
CASSLTDGAASLTGELFF	TGTGCCAGCAGTTTGACCGATGGGGCAGCGAGCCTCACCGGGGAGCTGTTTTTT	-	-	TRBV27	TRBJ2-2
CASSLGPGLTNTEAFF	TGTGCCAGCAGCTTAGGGCCAGGGCTAACGAACACTGAAGCTTTCTTT	-	-	TRBV7-2	TRBJ1-1
CASSPPFLTEAFF	TGTGCCAGCAGTCCACCCTTTCTCACTGAAGCTTTCTTT	-	-	TRBV6-2/TRBV6-3	TRBJ1-1
CAWSVRWRGRKTQYF	TGTGCCTGGAGTGTACGGTGGAGGGGACGGAAGACCCAGTACTTC	-	-	TRBV30	TRBJ2-5